Reported below is one TCR beta chain. This sample is part of a study of blood T cell repertoires in COVID-19. Study summary: Material from acute and convalescent COVID-19 was sourced from the United States, Italy and Spain. Sample material is recorded as cDNA or gDNA derived from T cells, B-cell-depleted T cells, or PBMCs.

Per the original methods: Counts of nucleated cells, estimated from reference gene primer amplification, were obtained. The assay was immunoSEQ multiplex PCR, and TCRdb's table has in-frame clones only and misses some. For V, J and clone size, that table is used; D and trimming come from the DNA. This sample has around 190,000 clones, with 84% found just once. Sequencing input: peripheral blood. This clonotype was obtained from a human donor in a cohort sampled during active COVID-19.

This CDR3 is CASSLAGINTQYF. The CDR3 DNA follows: TGCGCCAGCAGCTTGGCCGGGATTAATACGCAGTATTTT. The chain joins TRBV5-1 to TRBJ2-3; weak D call: TRBD2 (5 bases). Germline V gene data show CDR1 as SGHRS and CDR2 as YFSETQ. Between the trimmed V and J ends, which lost 0 bases and 7 bases, there was a span of 9 bases. The CDR3 loop spans 13 amino acids.